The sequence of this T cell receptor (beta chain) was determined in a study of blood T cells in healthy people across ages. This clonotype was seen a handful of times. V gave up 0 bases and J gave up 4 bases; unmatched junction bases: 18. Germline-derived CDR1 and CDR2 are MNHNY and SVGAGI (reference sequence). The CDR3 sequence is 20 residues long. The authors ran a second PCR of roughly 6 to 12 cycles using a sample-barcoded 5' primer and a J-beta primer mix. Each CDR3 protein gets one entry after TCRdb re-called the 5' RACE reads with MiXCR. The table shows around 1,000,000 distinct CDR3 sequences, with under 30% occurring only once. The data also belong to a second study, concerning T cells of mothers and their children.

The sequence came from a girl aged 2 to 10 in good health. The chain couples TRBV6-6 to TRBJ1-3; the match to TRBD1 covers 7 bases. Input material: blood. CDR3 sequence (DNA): TGTGCCAGCAGTTACTCCCTCGGGGACAGTAATTTCTCTGGCGGAAACACCATATATTTT. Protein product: CASSYSLGDSNFSGGNTIYF.